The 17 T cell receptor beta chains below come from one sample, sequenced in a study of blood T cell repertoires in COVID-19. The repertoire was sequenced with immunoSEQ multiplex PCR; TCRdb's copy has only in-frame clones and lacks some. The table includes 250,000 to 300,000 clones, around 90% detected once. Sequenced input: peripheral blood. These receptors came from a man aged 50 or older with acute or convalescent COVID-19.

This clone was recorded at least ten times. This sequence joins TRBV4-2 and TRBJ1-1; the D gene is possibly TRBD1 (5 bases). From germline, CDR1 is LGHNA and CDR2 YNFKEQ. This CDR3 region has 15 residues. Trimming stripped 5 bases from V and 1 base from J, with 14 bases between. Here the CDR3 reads CASSNSGQGNTEAFF. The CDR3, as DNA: TGTGCCAGCAGCAATAGCGGGCAGGGGAACACTGAAGCTTTCTTT.

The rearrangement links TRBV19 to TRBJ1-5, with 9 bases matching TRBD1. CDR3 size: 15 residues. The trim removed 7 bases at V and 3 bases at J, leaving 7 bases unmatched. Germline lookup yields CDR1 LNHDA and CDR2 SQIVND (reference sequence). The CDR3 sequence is CASTRRDRDNQPQHF. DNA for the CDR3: TGTGCCAGTACGAGGCGGGACAGGGACAATCAGCCCCAGCATTTT.

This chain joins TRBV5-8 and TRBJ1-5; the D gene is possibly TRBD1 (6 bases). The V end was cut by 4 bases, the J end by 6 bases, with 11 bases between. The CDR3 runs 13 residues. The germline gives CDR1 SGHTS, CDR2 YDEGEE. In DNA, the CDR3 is TGTGCCAGCAGCGTTGGGGGGGCTCAGCCCCAGCATTTT. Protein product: CASSVGGAQPQHF.

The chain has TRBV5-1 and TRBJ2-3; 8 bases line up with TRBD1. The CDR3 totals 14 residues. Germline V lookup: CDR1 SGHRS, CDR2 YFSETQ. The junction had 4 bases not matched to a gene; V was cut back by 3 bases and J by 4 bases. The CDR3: CASSSGGGSDTQYF. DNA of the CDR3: TGCGCCAGCAGCTCAGGGGGCGGTTCAGATACGCAGTATTTT.

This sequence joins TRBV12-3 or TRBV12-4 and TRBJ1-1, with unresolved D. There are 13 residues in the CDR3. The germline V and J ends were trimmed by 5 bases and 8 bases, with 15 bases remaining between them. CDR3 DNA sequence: TGTGCCAGCAGTCCAGGACGGAGGAGAGAAGCTTTCTTT. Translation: CASSPGRRREAFF.

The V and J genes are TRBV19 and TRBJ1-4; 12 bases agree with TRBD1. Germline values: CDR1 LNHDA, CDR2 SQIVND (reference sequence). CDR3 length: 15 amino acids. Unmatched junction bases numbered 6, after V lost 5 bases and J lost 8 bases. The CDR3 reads CASSVTGTGGEKLFF. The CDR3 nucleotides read TGTGCCAGTAGTGTGACCGGGACAGGGGGCGAAAAACTGTTTTTT.

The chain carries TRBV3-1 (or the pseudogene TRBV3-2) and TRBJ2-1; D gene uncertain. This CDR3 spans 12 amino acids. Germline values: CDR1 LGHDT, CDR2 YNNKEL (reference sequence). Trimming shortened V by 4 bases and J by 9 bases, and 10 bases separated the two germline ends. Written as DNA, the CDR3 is TGTGCCAGCAGCCCTTCGGCAGGTGAGCAGTTCTTC. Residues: CASSPSAGEQFF.

The CDR3 is CASSFAGTGPYEQYF. The CDR3 nucleotides read TGTGCCAGCAGTTTTGCCGGGACAGGGCCCTACGAGCAGTACTTC. This chain connects TRBV27 to TRBJ2-7, with 9 bases lining up with TRBD1. This CDR3 region has 15 residues. Germline assignment: CDR1 MNHEY and CDR2 SMNVEV (reference sequence). Trimming removed 3 bases from V and 2 bases from J; junction bases left unmatched: 5.

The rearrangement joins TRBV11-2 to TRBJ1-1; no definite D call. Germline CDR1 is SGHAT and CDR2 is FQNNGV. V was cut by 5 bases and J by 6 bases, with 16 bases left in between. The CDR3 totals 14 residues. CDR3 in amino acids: CASSTWALNSEAFF. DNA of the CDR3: TGTGCCAGCAGCACCTGGGCCCTAAACTCTGAAGCTTTCTTT.

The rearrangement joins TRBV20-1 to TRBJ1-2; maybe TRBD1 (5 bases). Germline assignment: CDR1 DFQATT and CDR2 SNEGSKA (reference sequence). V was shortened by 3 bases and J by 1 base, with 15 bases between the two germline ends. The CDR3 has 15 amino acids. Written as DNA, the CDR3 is TGCAGTGCTAGTCCGGGGGGAGAGCTTAACTATGGCTACACCTTC. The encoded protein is CSASPGGELNYGYTF.

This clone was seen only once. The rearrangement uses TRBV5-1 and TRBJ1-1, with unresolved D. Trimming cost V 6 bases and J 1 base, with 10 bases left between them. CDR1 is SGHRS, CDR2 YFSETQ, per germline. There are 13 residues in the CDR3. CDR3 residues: CASMGRPNTEAFF. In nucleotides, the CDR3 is TGCGCCAGCATGGGGAGACCGAACACTGAAGCTTTCTTT.

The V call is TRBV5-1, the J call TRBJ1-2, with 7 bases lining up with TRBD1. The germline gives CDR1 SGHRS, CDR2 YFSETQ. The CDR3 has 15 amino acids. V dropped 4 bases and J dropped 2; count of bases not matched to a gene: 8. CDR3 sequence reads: CASSLGLQGNYGYTF. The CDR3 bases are TGCGCCAGCAGCCTCGGATTACAGGGGAACTATGGCTACACCTTC. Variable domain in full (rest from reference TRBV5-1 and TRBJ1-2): KAGVTQTPRYLIKTRGQQVTLSCSPISGHRSVSWYQQTPGQGLQFLFEYFSETQRNKGNFPGRFSGRQFSNSRSEMNVSTLELGDSALYLCASSLGLQGNYGYTFGSGTRLTVV.

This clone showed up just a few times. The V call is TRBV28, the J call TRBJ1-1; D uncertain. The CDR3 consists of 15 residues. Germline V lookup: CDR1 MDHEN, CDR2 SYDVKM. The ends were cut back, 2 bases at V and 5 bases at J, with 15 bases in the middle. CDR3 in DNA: TGTGCCAGCAGTTTAGGCGCGGGGTTTCGGACTGAAGCTTTCTTT. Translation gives CASSLGAGFRTEAFF.

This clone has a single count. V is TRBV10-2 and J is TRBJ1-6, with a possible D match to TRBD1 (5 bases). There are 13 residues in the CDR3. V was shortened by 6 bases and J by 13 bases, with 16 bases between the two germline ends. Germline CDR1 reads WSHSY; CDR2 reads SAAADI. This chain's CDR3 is CASRPGTKVPLHF. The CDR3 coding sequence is TGCGCCAGCAGGCCCGGGACTAAAGTCCCCCTCCACTTT.

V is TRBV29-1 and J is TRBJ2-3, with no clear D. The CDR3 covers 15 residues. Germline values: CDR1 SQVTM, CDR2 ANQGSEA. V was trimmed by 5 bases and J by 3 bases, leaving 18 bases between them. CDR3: CSVLSDGLSTDTQYF. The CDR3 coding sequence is TGCAGCGTTCTAAGCGACGGTCTTTCGACAGATACGCAGTATTTT.

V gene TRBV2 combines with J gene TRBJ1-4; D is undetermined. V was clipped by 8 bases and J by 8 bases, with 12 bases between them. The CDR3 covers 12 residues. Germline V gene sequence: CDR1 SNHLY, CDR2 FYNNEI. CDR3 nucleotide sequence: TGTGCCAGCGGCGGGGATTGGGAAAAACTGTTTTTT. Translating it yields CASGGDWEKLFF.

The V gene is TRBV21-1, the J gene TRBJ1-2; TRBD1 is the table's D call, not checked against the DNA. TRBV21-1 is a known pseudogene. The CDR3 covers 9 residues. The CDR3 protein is CASNSGYTF. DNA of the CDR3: TGTGCCAGCAACAGCGGCTACACCTTC.